This T cell receptor (beta chain) was captured in a study of T cell clonality in common variable immunodeficiency (dated by TCRdb to 2014 to 2015). V was cut back by 5 bases and J by 0 bases, leaving a gap of 4 bases between them. Inclusive of the bounding cysteine and phenylalanine, the CDR3 is 13 residues long. The DNA has 30 bases, all within the CDR3, and is read from base 1. The germline V gene supplies CDR1 MNHEY and CDR2 SVGEGT. Most of the CVID patients and most of the healthy controls were of Caucasian heritage. Heparinized peripheral whole blood samples of about 5 to 8 ml were obtained from each donor. Genomic DNA from adults with common variable immune deficiency (CVID) and from healthy adult controls was used to sequence TCRbeta CDR3 repertoires. There were approximately 22 healthy adult volunteers in the control group (around twelve female and some ten male), ranging in age from about 20 to 75 years, with a mean age of about 36. To isolate peripheral blood mononuclear cells, diluted blood was subjected to density centrifugation over Hypaque 1077 or Ficoll-Paque. Genomic DNA was extracted from unsorted mononuclear cells by Qiagen column purification or by a centrifugation-based method.

For sequencing input, CVID and control samples contributed equivalent amounts of genomic DNA. For every sample, a 60 bp segment covering the rearranged TCRbeta CDR3 region was amplified and then sequenced. TCRbeta amplification used the immunoSEQ assay, a bias-corrected multiplex PCR with high-throughput sequencing. The original methods were these. Every unique nucleotide sequence counted as a clone and was annotated with V, D and J genes, copy number and frequency. Sequences were labeled productive if in frame, and non-productive if out of frame or containing stop codons. As previously described, Shannon's entropy was used to calculate clonality. The predicted amino acid sequences of productive clones were used to derive mean CDR3 Kyte-Doolittle hydropathy. The R hclust function was used to hierarchically cluster scaled V gene usage with Manhattan distance and complete linkage. Sharing of clones by CDR3 amino acid sequence was evaluated through resampling of 12 repertoires per group over 100 rounds. The repertoires were searched for about 70 published EBV-specific and fewer than 250 published CMV-specific TCRbeta sequences. A couple of CVID samples yielding fewer than 10,000 sequences were excluded from analysis, leaving under 45 CVID repertoires. TCRdb carries this immuneACCESS record with in-frame sequences only. Its versions omit some clonotypes, under half of them owing to an unresolved V gene in the studies checked, with the rest unexplained. The D gene and trimming were derived from the DNA, and the V and J assignments and clone size from that table. The table notes roughly 58,000 clones here, none of them singletons. Under 0.9% of the sample belongs to the ten largest clones.

What the authors observed across the whole study: TCRbeta clonality was higher in CVID subjects than in healthy controls (t-test p = 0.018), and the increase was most characteristic of about a third of subjects. CVID subjects shared fewer TCRbeta clones with each other than healthy controls did (p < 0.0001). Correlations of repertoire features with clinical complications were constrained by heterogeneity among patients within the CVID cohort. Although equal DNA input was used, an average of about 81,820 unique sequences per sample was obtained for controls, compared with around 30,000 for CVID samples. It was noted by the authors that sequencing of the repertoires of T cell subpopulations would be needed to clarify the cause of the increased clonality in CVID. Fewer deletions and N-nucleotide insertions were reportedly observed in CVID TCRbeta sequences, and highly modified clones with 13 or more V deletions were reportedly absent from CVID TCRbeta sequences.

Many counts were recorded for this clone. Its specific antigen is unknown. Read data end 3 residues before the CDR3 end; the end is taken from the germline J gene. The sequence was collected from a person between 18 and 69 years old in good health. Source material: peripheral blood mononuclear cells. Recombination joined TRBV6-2 or TRBV6-3 with TRBJ2-2; the D segment cannot be called with confidence. CDR3 DNA, as far as it was read: TGTGCCAGCAGTCTAGCGAACACCGGGGAG. It encodes CASSLANTGE. The entire CDR3 is CASSLANTGELFF.